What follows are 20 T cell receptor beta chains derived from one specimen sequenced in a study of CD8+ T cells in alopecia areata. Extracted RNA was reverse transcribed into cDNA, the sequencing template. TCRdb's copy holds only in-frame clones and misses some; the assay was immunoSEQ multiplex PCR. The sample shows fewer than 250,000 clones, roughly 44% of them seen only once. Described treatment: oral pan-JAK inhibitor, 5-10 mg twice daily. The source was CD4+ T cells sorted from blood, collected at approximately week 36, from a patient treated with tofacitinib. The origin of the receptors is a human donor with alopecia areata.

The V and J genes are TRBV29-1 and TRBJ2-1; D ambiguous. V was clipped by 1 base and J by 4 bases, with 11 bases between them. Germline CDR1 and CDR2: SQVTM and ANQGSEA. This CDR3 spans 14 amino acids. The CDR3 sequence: CSVEVIARYNEQFF. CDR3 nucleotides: TGCAGCGTTGAAGTTATTGCCAGATACAATGAGCAGTTCTTC.

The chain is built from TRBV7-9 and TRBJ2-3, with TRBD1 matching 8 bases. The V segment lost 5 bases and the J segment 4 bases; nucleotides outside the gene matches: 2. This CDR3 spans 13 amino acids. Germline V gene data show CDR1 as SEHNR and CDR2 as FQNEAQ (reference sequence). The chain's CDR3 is CASSDRGPDTQYF. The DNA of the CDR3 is TGTGCCAGCAGCGACAGGGGTCCAGATACGCAGTATTTT. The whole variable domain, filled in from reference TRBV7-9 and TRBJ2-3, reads DTGVSQNPRHKITKRGQNVTFRCDPISEHNRLYWYRQTLGQGPEFLTYFQNEAQLEKSRLLSDRFSAERPKGSFSTLEIQRTEQGDSAMYLCASSDRGPDTQYFGPGTRLTVL.

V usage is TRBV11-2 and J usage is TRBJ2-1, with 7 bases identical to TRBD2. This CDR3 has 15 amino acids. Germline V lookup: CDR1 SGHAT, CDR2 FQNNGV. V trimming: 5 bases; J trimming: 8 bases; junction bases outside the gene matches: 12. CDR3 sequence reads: CASSRRGTAGDEQFF. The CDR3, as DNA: TGTGCCAGCAGCAGGCGGGGGACCGCAGGCGATGAGCAGTTCTTC. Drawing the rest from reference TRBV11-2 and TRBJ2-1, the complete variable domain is EAGVAQSPRYKIIEKRQSVAFWCNPISGHATLYWYQQILGQGPKLLIQFQNNGVVDDSQLPKDRFSAERLKGVDSTLKIQPAKLEDSAVYLCASSRRGTAGDEQFFGPGTRLTVL.

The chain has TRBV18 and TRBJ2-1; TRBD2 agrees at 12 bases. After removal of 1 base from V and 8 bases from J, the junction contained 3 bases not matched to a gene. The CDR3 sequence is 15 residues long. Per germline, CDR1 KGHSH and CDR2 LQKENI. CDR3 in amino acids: CASSPRLAGVHEQFF. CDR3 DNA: TGTGCCAGCTCACCACGACTAGCGGGAGTACATGAGCAGTTCTTC.

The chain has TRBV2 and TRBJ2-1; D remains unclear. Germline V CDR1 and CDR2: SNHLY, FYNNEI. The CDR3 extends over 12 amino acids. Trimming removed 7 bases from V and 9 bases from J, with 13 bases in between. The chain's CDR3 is CASTPFGVEQFF. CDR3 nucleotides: TGTGCCAGCACCCCTTTCGGAGTTGAGCAGTTCTTC.

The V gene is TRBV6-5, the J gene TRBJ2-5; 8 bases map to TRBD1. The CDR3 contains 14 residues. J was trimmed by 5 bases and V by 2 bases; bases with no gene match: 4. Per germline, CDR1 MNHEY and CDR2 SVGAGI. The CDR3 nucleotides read TGTGCCAGCAGTTACGACAGGGGCTTGGAGACCCAGTACTTC. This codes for CASSYDRGLETQYF.

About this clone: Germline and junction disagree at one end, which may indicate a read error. CDR3 coding DNA: TGTGCCAGCAGCGTAGCGGGAGGGCATGATGGTGAGCAGTTCTTC. Its translation is CASSVAGGHDGEQFF. V and J are TRBV7-2 and TRBJ2-1, with 11 bases identical to TRBD2. The germline V gene has CDR1 SGHTA and CDR2 FQGNSA. The CDR3 is 15 residues long.

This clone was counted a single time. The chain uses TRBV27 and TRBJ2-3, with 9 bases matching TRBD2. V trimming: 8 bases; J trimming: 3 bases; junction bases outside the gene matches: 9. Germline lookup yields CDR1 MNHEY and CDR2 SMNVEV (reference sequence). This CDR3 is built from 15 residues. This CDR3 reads CASGRVAGVTDTQYF. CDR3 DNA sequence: TGTGCCAGCGGTCGAGTAGCGGGAGTGACAGATACGCAGTATTTT.

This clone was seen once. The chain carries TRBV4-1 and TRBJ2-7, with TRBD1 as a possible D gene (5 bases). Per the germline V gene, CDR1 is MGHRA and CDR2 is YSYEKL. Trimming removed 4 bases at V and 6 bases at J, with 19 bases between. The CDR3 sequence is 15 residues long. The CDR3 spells CASSPDSLIAFEQYF. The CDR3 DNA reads TGCGCCAGCAGCCCCGACAGCCTGATAGCTTTCGAGCAGTACTTC.

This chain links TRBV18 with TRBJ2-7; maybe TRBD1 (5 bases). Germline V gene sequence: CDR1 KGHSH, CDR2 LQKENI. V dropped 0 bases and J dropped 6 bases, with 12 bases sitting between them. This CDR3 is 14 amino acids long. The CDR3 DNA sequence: TGTGCCAGCTCACCACCGTCCCAGGGTAGCGAGCAGTACTTC. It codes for CASSPPSQGSEQYF.

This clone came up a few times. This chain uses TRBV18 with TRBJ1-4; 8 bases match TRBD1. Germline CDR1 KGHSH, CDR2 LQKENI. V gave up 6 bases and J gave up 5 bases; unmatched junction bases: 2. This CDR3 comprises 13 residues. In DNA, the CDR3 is TGTGCCAGCTCGCGACAGGGGAATGAAAAACTGTTTTTT. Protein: CASSRQGNEKLFF.

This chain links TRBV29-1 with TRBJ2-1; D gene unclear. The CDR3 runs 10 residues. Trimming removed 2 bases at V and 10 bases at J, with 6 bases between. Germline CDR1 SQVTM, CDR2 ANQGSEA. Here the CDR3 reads CSVESKEQFF. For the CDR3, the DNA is TGCAGCGTTGAATCCAAGGAGCAGTTCTTC.

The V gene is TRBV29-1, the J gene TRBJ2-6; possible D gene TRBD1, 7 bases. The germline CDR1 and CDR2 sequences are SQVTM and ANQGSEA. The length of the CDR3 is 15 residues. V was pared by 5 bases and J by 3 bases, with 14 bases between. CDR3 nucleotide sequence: TGCAGCGTTAAATACAGGGGAGGTGGGGCCAACGTCCTGACTTTC. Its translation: CSVKYRGGGANVLTF.

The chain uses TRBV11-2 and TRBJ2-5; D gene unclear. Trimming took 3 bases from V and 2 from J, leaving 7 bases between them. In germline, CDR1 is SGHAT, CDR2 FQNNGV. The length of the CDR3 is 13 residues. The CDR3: CASSFLPQETQYF. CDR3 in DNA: TGTGCCAGCAGCTTCTTACCTCAAGAGACCCAGTACTTC.

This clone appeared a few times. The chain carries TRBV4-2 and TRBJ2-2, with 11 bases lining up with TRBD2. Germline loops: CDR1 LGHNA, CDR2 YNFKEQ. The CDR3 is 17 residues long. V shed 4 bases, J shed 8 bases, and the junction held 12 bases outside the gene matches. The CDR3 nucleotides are TGTGCCAGCAGCCCCTACCCTAGCGGGAGGTTGGCTGGGGAGCTGTTTTTT. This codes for CASSPYPSGRLAGELFF.

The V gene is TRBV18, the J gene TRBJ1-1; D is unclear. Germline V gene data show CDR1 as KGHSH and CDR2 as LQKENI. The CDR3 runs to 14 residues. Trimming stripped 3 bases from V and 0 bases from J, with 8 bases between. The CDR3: CASSPALMNTEAFF. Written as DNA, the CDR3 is TGTGCCAGCTCACCTGCACTCATGAACACTGAAGCTTTCTTT.

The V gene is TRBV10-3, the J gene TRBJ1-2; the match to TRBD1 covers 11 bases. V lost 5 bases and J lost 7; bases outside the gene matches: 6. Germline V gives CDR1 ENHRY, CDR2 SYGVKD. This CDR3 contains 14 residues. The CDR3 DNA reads TGTGCCATCAGTCTGGACAGGGGGCTTGGTGGCTACACCTTC. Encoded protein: CAISLDRGLGGYTF.

CDR3 loop: CSARTDSYNEQFF. The CDR3 nucleotides read TGCAGCGCCAGGACGGATTCCTACAATGAGCAGTTCTTC. The chain couples TRBV29-1 to TRBJ2-1; D gene unclear. V lost 7 bases to trimming and J lost 1 base, with 11 bases between them. Germline-derived CDR1 and CDR2 are SQVTM and ANQGSEA. The CDR3 consists of 13 residues.

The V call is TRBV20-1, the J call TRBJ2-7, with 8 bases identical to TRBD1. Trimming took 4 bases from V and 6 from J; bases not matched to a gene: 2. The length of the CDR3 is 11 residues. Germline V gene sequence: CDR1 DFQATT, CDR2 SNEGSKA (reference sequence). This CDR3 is CSATTGGEQYF. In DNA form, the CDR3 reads TGCAGTGCTACTACAGGGGGCGAGCAGTACTTC.

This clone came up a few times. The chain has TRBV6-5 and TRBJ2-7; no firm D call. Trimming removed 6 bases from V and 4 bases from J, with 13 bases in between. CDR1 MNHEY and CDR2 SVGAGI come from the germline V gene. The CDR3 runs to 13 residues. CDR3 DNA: TGTGCCAGCAGCCAGCCCCCGAGTTACGAGCAGTACTTC. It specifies CASSQPPSYEQYF.